The table lists the clone carrying this TCR beta chain with a count of one. The CDR3 covers 16 residues. In germline, CDR1 is SGHTA, CDR2 FQGNSA. Trimming removed 3 bases from V and 4 bases from J; junction bases left unmatched: 7. The record originates from a study of CD8+CD57+ T cells in acquired aplastic anemia. Using genomic DNA as the template, TCR beta VDJ and CDR3 profiling was carried out. TCRdb independently ran MiXCR on the reads; one entry per CDR3 protein. Among 300,000 or so distinct CDR3 sequences listed, roughly half were seen once. The chain is built from TRBV7-2 and TRBJ2-2; TRBD2 aligns across 8 bases. The receptor was isolated from a human donor with severe aplastic anemia or a healthy control (not recorded which). The sample consisted of sorted CD4+, CD8+, or CD8+CD57+ T cells (not recorded which) from PBMCs. In DNA form, the CDR3 reads TGTGCCAGCAGCTTGTCACGGGGGGGCCCCACCGGGGAGCTGTTTTTT. Residues: CASSLSRGGPTGELFF.